This paragraph reports one T cell receptor (beta chain). This entry is derived from a study of T-cell reconstitution after alpha-beta-depleted transplantation in children. The V gene's germline CDR1 is MNHEY and CDR2 SMNVEV (reference sequence). V shed 2 bases, J shed 2 bases, and the junction held 9 bases outside the gene matches. This CDR3 has 18 amino acids. Preparation of the TCRbeta library was carried out with unique molecular identifiers. TCRdb fed the PCR reads into MiXCR, producing one record per CDR3 protein. The sample yields just under 550,000 distinct CDR3 sequences, approximately 20% seen once.

The sequence was collected from a human donor who donated a stem cell graft to a child with acute lymphoblastic leukemia. The V gene is TRBV27, the J gene TRBJ2-1, with 10 bases that match TRBD2. This sample comprised PBMCs from the stem cell graft donor, obtained from the stem cell graft. For the CDR3, the DNA is TGTGCCAGCAGTTTACTAGCGGGAGTTGTAACCCCCTACAATGAGCAGTTCTTC. Protein: CASSLLAGVVTPYNEQFF.